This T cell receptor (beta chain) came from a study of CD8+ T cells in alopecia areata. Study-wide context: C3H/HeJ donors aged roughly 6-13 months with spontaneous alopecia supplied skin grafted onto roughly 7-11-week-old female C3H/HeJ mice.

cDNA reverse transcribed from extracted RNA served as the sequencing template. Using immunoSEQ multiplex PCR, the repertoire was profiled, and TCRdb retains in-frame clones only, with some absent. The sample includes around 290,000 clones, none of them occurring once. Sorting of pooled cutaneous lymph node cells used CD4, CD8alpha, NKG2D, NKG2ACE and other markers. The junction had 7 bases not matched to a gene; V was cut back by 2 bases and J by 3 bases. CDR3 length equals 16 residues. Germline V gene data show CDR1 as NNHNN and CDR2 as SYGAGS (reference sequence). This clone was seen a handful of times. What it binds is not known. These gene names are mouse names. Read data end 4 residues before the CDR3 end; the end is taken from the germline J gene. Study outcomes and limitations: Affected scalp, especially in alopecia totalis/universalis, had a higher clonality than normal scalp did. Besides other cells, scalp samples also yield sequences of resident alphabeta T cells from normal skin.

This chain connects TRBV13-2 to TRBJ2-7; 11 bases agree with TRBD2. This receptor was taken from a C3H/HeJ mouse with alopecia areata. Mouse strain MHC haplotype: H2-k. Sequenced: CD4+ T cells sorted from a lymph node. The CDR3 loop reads CASGDAPGLGVYEQYF. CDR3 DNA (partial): TGTGCCAGCGGTGACGCTCCGGGACTGGGGGTCTAT.